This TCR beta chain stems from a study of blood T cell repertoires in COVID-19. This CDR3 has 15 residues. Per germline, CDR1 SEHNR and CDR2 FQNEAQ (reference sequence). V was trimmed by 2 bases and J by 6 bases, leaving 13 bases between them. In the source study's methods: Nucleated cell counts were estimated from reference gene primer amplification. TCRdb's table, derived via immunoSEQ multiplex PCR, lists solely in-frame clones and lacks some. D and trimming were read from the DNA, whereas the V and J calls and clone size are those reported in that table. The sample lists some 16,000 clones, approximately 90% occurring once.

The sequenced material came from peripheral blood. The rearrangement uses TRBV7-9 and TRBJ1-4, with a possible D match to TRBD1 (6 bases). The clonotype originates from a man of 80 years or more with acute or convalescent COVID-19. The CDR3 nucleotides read TGTGCCAGCAGCTTATATGGGGCAGGGGATGAAAAACTGTTTTTT. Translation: CASSLYGAGDEKLFF.